The text below deals with one T cell receptor (beta chain). What it recognizes is unknown. TCRdb re-called the 5' RACE reads; one entry per CDR3 protein, DNA not given. The sample is made up of some 330,000 distinct CDR3 sequences, and the top ten hold 5.6% of it. The data were taken from a study of monozygotic twins with inflammatory bowel disease. Study results and limitations: Among T cells, the various subtypes were not distinguishable. Backing was not found for a single strong signal or clonotype associated with IBD.

The CDR3 has 16 amino acids. Looked up from germline, CDR1 is SEHNR and CDR2 is FQNEAQ (reference sequence). The sample taken for sequencing was blood. The chain is built from TRBV7-9 and TRBJ1-4; as DNA is missing, the TRBD1 call by TCRdb cannot be tested. The sequence was collected from a human donor with ulcerative colitis or Crohn's disease, or a healthy co-twin of an affected twin (not recorded which). The CDR3 loop is CASRRGGGSANEKLFF.